This TCR beta chain was recovered during a study of cytomegalovirus exposure and HLA in healthy donors. Study context: Among the roughly 400 genotyped donors, approximately 82% were placed in the Caucasian-associated ancestry cluster. Study-level points and caveats: Analyses of presence and absence presupposed an approximately uniform sequencing depth across donors. TCR beta V- and J-gene trimming was later associated with a missense DCLRE1C variant. With high specificity and sensitivity, the classifier reportedly diagnosed cytomegalovirus status.

On this clone itself: The antigen is undetermined.

60 Vbeta and 13 Jbeta primers were used in PCR. Profiling relied on immunoSEQ multiplex PCR, and the TCRdb table lists in-frame clones only, not all of them. Of 150,000 to 200,000 clones detected, approximately 82% appear once; the ten largest clones hold around 2.2%. The CDR3 consists of 16 residues. J was trimmed by 6 bases and V by 7 bases; bases with no gene match: 11. The germline V gene has CDR1 LNHDA and CDR2 SQIVND (reference sequence). Sequenced material: PBMCs. The gene calls are TRBV19 and TRBJ2-3; 12 positions match TRBD2. This TCR was sampled from a woman in her twenties or thirties in good health and CMV-seronegative. The CDR3 region is CASNGASGRARDTQYF. As DNA, the CDR3 is TGTGCCAGTAACGGGGCTAGCGGGAGGGCCAGGGATACGCAGTATTTT.